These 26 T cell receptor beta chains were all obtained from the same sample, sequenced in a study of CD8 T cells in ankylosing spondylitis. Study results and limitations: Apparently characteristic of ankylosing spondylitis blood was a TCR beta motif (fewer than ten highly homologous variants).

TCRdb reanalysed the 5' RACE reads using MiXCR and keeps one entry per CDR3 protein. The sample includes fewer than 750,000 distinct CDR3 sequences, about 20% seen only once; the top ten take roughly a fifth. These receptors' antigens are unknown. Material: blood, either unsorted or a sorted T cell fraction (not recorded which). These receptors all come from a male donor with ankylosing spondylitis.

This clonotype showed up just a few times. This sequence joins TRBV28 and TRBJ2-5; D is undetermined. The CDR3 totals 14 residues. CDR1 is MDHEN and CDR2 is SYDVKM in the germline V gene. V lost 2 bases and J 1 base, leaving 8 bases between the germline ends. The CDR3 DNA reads TGTGCCAGCAGTTTAGTCAGCCTCCAAGAGACCCAGTACTTC. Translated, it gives CASSLVSLQETQYF.

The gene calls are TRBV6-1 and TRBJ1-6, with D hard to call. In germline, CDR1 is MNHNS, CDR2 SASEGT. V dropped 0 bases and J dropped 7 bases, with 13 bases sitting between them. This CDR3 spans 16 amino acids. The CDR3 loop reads CASSEAGWLPNSPLHF. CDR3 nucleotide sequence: TGTGCCAGCAGTGAAGCGGGGTGGCTGCCGAATTCACCCCTCCACTTT.

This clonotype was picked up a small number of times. In DNA form, the CDR3 reads TGTGCCAGCAGCTTAAATCATCGGGGCCACACCGGGGAGCTGTTTTTT. Protein sequence: CASSLNHRGHTGELFF. The chain uses TRBV7-8 and TRBJ2-2; D tentatively reads TRBD1 or TRBD2 (5 bases each). Trimming shortened V by 2 bases and J by 3 bases, and 13 bases separated the two germline ends. Germline V gene sequence: CDR1 SGHVS, CDR2 FQNEAQ. CDR3 size: 16 residues.

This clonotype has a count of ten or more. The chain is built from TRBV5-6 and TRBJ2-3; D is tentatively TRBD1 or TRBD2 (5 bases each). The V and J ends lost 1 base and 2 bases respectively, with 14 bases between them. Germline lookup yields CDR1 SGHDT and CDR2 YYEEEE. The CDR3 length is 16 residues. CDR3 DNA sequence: TGTGCCAGCAGCTTGTCTACGGGGCGTTCCACAGATACGCAGTATTTT. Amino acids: CASSLSTGRSTDTQYF. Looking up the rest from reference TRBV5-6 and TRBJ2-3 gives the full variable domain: DAGVTQSPTHLIKTRGQQVTLRCSPKSGHDTVSWYQQALGQGPQFIFQYYEEEERQRGNFPDRFSGHQFPNYSSELNVNALLLGDSALYLCASSLSTGRSTDTQYFGPGTRLTVL.

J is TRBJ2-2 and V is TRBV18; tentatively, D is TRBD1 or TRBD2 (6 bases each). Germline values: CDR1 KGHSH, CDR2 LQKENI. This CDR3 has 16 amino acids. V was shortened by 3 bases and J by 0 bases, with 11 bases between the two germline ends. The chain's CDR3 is CASSPRGTSNTGELFF. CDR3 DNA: TGTGCCAGCTCACCTCGCGGGACATCGAACACCGGGGAGCTGTTTTTT.

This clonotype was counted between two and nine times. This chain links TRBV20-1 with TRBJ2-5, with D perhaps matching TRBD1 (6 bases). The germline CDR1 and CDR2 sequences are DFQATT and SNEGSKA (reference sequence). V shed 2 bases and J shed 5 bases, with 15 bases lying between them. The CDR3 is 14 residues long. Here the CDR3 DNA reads TGCAGTGCTAGACGTCCAGGGGTGGGGGAGACCCAGTACTTC. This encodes CSARRPGVGETQYF.

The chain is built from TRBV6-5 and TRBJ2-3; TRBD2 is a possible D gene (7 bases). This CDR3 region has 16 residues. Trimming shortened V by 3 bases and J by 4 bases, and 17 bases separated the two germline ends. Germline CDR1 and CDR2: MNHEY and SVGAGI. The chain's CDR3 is CASSYYFGGHPDTQYF. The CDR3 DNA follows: TGTGCCAGCAGTTATTATTTCGGGGGGCACCCAGATACGCAGTATTTT.

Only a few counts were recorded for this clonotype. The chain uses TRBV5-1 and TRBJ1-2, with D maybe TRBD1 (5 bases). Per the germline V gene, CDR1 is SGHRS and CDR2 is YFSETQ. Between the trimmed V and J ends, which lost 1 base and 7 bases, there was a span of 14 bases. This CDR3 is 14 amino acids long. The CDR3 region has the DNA TGCGCCAGCAGCTTGTTCCTAGGGGAGGGTGGCTACACCTTC. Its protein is CASSLFLGEGGYTF.

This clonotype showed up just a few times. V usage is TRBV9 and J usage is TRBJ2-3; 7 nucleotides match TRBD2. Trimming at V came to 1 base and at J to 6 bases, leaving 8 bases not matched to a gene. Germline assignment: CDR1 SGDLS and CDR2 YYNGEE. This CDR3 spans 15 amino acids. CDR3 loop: CASSVTSASGDTQYF. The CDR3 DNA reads TGTGCCAGCAGCGTAACTAGCGCCTCGGGGGATACGCAGTATTTT.

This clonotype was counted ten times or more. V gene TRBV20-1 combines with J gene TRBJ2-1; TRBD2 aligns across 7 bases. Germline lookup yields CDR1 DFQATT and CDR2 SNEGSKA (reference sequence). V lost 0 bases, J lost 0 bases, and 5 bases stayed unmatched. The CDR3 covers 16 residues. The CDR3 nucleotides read TGCAGTGCTAGAGATCTCGGCGGGAGCTCCTACAATGAGCAGTTCTTC. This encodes CSARDLGGSSYNEQFF.

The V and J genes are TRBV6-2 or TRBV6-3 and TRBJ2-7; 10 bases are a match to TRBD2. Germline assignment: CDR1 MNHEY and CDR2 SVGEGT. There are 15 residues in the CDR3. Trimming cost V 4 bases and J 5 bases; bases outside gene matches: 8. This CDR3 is CASSSSSGSFHEQYF. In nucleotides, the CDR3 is TGTGCCAGCAGTTCTTCTAGCGGGAGTTTCCACGAGCAGTACTTC.

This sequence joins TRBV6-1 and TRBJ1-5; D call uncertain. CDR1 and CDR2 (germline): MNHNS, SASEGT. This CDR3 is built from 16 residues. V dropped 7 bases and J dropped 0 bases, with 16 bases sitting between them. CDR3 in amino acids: CASTERGDYSNQPQHF. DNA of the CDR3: TGTGCCAGCACGGAAAGAGGAGATTATAGCAATCAGCCCCAGCATTTT.

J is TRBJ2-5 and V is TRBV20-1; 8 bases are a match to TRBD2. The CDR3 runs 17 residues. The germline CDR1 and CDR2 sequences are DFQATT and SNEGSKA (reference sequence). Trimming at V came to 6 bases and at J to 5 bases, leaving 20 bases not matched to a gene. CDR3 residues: CSARYRWGLGVLETQYF. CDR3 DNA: TGCAGTGCGCGATACAGATGGGGACTAGGGGTTTTGGAGACCCAGTACTTC.

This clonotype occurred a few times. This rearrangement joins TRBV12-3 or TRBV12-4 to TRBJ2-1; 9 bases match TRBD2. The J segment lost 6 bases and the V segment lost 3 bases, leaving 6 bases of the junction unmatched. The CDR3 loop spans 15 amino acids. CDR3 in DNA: TGTGCCAGCAGTTTTGGCGGGGGGGCAGGCAATGAGCAGTTCTTC. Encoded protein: CASSFGGGAGNEQFF.

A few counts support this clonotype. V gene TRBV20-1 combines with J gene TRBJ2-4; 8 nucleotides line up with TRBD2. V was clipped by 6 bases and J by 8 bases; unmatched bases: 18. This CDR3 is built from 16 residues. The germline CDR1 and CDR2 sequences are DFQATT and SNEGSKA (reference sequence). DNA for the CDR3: TGCAGTGCCGGGGGAGCGGGAGAGGGTGGTGGAGACATTCAGTACTTC. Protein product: CSAGGAGEGGGDIQYF.

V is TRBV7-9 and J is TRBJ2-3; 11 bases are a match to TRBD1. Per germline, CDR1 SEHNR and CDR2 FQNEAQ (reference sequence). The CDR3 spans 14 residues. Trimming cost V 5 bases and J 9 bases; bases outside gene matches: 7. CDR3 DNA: TGTGCCAGCAGCCCGGGACAGGGGGAATGGACGCAGTATTTT. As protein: CASSPGQGEWTQYF.

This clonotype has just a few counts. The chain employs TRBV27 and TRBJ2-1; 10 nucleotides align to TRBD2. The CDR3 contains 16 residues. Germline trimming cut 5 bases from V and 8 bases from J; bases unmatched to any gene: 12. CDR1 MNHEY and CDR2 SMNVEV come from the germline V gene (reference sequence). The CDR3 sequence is CASSLPSGRIVDEQFF. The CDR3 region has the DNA TGTGCCAGCAGTCTACCTAGCGGGAGAATAGTCGATGAGCAGTTCTTC.

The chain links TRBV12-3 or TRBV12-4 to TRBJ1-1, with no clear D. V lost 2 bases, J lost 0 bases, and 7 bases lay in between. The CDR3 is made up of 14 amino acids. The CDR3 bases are TGTGCCAGCAGTTTATGGGCCCTGAACACTGAAGCTTTCTTT. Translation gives CASSLWALNTEAFF.

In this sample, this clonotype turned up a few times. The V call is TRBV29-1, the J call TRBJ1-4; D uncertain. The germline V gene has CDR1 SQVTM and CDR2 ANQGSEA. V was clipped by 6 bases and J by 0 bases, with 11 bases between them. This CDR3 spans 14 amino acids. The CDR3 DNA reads TGCAGCGTGACCGACGGATCAACTAATGAAAAACTGTTTTTT. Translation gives CSVTDGSTNEKLFF.

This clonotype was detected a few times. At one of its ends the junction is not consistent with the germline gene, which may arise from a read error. In DNA form, the CDR3 reads TGCGCCAGCAGCATTACAGGGTACCCGAACACCGGGGACCTGTTTTTT. Its translation: CASSITGYPNTGDLFF. V is TRBV5-1 and J is TRBJ2-2; possible D gene TRBD1, 6 bases. This CDR3 has 16 residues. Germline CDR1 and CDR2: SGHRS and YFSETQ.

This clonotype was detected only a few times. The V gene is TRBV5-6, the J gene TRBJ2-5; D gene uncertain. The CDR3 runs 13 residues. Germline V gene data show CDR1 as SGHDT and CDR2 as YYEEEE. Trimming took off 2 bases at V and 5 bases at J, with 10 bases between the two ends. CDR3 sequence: CASSLLNGETQYF. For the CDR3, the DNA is TGTGCCAGCAGCTTACTCAATGGGGAGACCCAGTACTTC.

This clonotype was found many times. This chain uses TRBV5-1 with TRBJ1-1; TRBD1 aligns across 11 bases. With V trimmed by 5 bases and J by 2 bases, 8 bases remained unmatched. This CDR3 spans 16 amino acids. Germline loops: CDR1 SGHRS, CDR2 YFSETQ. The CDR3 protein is CASRTGTGGFNTEAFF. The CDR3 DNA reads TGCGCCAGCAGGACCGGGACAGGGGGTTTTAACACTGAAGCTTTCTTT.

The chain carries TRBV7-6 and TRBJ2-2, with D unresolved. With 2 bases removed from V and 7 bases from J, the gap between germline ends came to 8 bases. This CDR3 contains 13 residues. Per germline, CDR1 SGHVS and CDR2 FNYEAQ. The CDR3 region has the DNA TGTGCCAGCAGCTTACGTGGGGACGGGGAGCTGTTTTTT. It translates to CASSLRGDGELFF. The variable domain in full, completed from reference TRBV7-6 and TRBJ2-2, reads GAGVSQSPRYKVTKRGQDVALRCDPISGHVSLYWYRQALGQGPEFLTYFNYEAQQDKSGLPNDRFSAERPEGSISTLTIQRTEQRDSAMYRCASSLRGDGELFFGEGSRLTVL.

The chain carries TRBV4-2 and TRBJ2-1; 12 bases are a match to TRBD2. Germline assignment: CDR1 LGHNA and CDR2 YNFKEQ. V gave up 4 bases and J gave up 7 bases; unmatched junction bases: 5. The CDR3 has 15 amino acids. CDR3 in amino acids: CASSRTSGIGNEQFF. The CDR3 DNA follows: TGTGCCAGCAGCCGGACTAGCGGGATTGGGAATGAGCAGTTCTTC.

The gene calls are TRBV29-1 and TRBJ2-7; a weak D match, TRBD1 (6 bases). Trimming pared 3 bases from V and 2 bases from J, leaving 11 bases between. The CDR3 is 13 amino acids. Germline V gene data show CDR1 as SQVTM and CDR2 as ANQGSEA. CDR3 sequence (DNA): TGCAGCGTTGAGGCGACAGGAGCCTACGAGCAGTACTTC. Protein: CSVEATGAYEQYF.

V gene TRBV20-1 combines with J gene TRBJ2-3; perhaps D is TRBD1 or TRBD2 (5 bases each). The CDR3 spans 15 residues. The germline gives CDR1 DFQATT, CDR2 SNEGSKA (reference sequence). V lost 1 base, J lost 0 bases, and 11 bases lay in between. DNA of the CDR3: TGCAGTGCTAGAGGGGACCCAGCTAGCACAGATACGCAGTATTTT. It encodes CSARGDPASTDTQYF.